This passage covers 30 T cell receptor beta chains from one sample sequenced in a study of regulatory T cells in long-lasting Graves disease. The time point was: persistent/refractory GD, antithyroid drugs over 5 years with positive TRAb. Researchers made the TCR library from RNA that was extracted from PBMCs. TCR beta libraries were built with iRepertoire HTBI primers and Arm-PCR of CDR3 regions. TCRdb itself ran the multiplex PCR reads through MiXCR, one entry per CDR3 protein. Seen here are 300,000 to 500,000 distinct CDR3 sequences, around 20% observed once, and the top ten hold more than 20%. The sample was peripheral blood mononuclear cells (PBMCs), taken when the disease was refractory, from a patient treated with antithyroid drugs. These receptors originate from a female donor with Graves disease.

In its sample, this clonotype was seen many times. This rearrangement joins TRBV9 to TRBJ1-4; D remains ambiguous. The V end was cut by 0 bases, the J end by 4 bases, with 10 bases between. This CDR3 has 15 amino acids. CDR1 and CDR2 from the germline V gene are SGDLS and YYNGEE. The CDR3 DNA reads TGTGCCAGCAGCGTAGGTTCGGGAGGTAATGAAAAACTGTTTTTT. Encoded protein: CASSVGSGGNEKLFF.

The rearrangement uses TRBV18 and TRBJ2-7; D not resolved. The germline CDR1 and CDR2 sequences are KGHSH and LQKENI. Trimming removed 3 bases at V and 3 bases at J, with 6 bases between. The CDR3 contains 12 residues. The CDR3 DNA follows: TGTGCCAGCTCACCGCCGAACTACGAGCAGTACTTC. It yields the protein CASSPPNYEQYF.

This clonotype was observed at least ten times. This rearrangement joins TRBV12-3 or TRBV12-4 to TRBJ1-5; 7 nucleotides align to TRBD1. The CDR3 sequence is 14 residues long. V trimming: 4 bases; J trimming: 5 bases; junction bases outside the gene matches: 5. DNA of the CDR3: TGTGCCAGCAGTTCGAGGGGGCTCGATCAGCCCCAGCATTTT. Its translation is CASSSRGLDQPQHF.

This clonotype was observed a handful of times. The genes are TRBV7-9 and TRBJ2-6; maybe TRBD2 (6 bases). This CDR3 comprises 17 residues. Per germline, CDR1 SEHNR and CDR2 FQNEAQ (reference sequence). Between the trimmed V and J ends, which lost 5 bases and 3 bases, there was a span of 17 bases. CDR3 bases: TGTGCCAGCAGCGACCGGAGGGATACGAGTGGGGCCAACGTCCTGACTTTC. Translated: CASSDRRDTSGANVLTF.

The rearrangement uses TRBV18 and TRBJ2-1; TRBD2 might be the D (7 bases). The CDR3 is 19 amino acids. V was cut by 1 base and J by 0 bases, with 19 bases left in between. In germline, CDR1 is KGHSH, CDR2 LQKENI. Here the CDR3 DNA reads TGTGCCAGCTCACCACAAGGCGGGGGCGGGAGTATCTCCTACAATGAGCAGTTCTTC. This encodes CASSPQGGGGSISYNEQFF.

At least ten counts were recorded for this clonotype. V and J are TRBV20-1 and TRBJ1-1; D is undetermined. The length of the CDR3 is 13 residues. Germline V gene sequence: CDR1 DFQATT, CDR2 SNEGSKA (reference sequence). V was pared by 6 bases and J by 0 bases, with 11 bases between. CDR3 protein: CSADRTVNTEAFF. In DNA, the CDR3 is TGCAGTGCAGATCGGACGGTGAACACTGAAGCTTTCTTT.

This clonotype was seen at least ten times. This chain uses TRBV11-2 with TRBJ2-5, with 10 bases that match TRBD2. CDR1 is SGHAT and CDR2 is FQNNGV in the germline V gene. The junction had 8 bases not matched to a gene; V was cut back by 5 bases and J by 2 bases. The CDR3 contains 16 residues. The DNA of the CDR3 is TGTGCCAGCAGCCTTAGGACTAGCGGAGCTCAAGAGACCCAGTACTTC. Protein sequence: CASSLRTSGAQETQYF.

This clonotype was seen ten or more times. The rearrangement joins TRBV28 to TRBJ2-2, with TRBD1 matching 8 bases. Germline CDR1 is MDHEN and CDR2 is SYDVKM. V gave up 6 bases and J gave up 7 bases; unmatched junction bases: 10. The CDR3 runs to 15 residues. CDR3 residues: CASRQKNRGIGELFF. The DNA of the CDR3 is TGTGCCAGCAGACAGAAAAACAGGGGGATCGGGGAGCTGTTTTTT.

This clonotype was counted a few times. The chain combines TRBV20-1 with TRBJ2-6; TRBD2 aligns across 9 bases. This CDR3 contains 16 residues. The V gene's germline CDR1 is DFQATT and CDR2 SNEGSKA (reference sequence). With V trimmed by 4 bases and J by 0 bases, 4 bases remained unmatched. CDR3 bases: TGCAGTGCTACTAGAGCGGGGGGCTCTGGGGCCAACGTCCTGACTTTC. Residues: CSATRAGGSGANVLTF.

This chain's CDR3 is CASSPGLSTGELFF. CDR3 nucleotides: TGTGCCAGCAGTCCGGGACTTAGCACCGGGGAGCTGTTTTTT. This rearrangement joins TRBV6-1 to TRBJ2-2, with D perhaps TRBD2 (6 bases). The germline V gene encodes CDR1 MNHNS and CDR2 SASEGT. This CDR3 has 14 residues. Trimming stripped 5 bases from V and 4 bases from J, with 11 bases between.

This chain joins TRBV20-1 and TRBJ2-5, with TRBD2 as a possible D gene (5 bases). The length of the CDR3 is 13 residues. Per germline, CDR1 DFQATT and CDR2 SNEGSKA (reference sequence). Trimming took 6 bases from V and 9 from J, leaving 20 bases between them. CDR3 residues: CSACKLVTEAQYF. CDR3 bases: TGCAGTGCATGCAAACTAGTCACGGAGGCCCAGTACTTC.

The V and J genes are TRBV28 and TRBJ2-1; 10 bases match TRBD2. Germline CDR1 and CDR2: MDHEN and SYDVKM. Losses at the gene ends were 3 bases for V and 6 bases for J; bases not matched to a gene: 8. The CDR3 contains 16 residues. The CDR3 bases are TGTGCCAGCAGTTTTGAGGCTAGCGGGAGAGTCAATGAGCAGTTCTTC. Protein: CASSFEASGRVNEQFF.

This clonotype was detected only a few times. The V and J genes are TRBV7-8 and TRBJ1-2, with a tentative D call TRBD1 (6 bases). CDR3 length: 11 residues. CDR1 and CDR2 from the germline V gene are SGHVS and FQNEAQ. Trimming removed 5 bases at V and 11 bases at J, with 12 bases between. The CDR3 reads CASSLAGEYTF. The CDR3 DNA reads TGTGCCAGCAGCCTTGCAGGGGAATACACCTTC. The complete variable domain, with remaining parts taken from reference TRBV7-8 and TRBJ1-2, reads GAGVSQSPRYKVAKRGQDVALRCDPISGHVSLFWYQQALGQGPEFLTYFQNEAQLDKSGLPSDRFFAERPEGSVSTLKIQRTQQEDSAVYLCASSLAGEYTFGSGTRLTVV.

This rearrangement joins TRBV7-9 to TRBJ2-5; perhaps TRBD1 as D (7 bases). CDR3 length equals 14 residues. Germline CDR1 and CDR2: SEHNR and FQNEAQ (reference sequence). The ends were cut back, 3 bases at V and 5 bases at J, with 13 bases in the middle. In DNA form, the CDR3 reads TGTGCCAGCAGCTTCTCGTCAGGGGGGGAGACCCAGTACTTC. Amino acid sequence: CASSFSSGGETQYF. Drawing the rest from reference TRBV7-9 and TRBJ2-5, the complete variable domain is DTGVSQNPRHKITKRGQNVTFRCDPISEHNRLYWYRQTLGQGPEFLTYFQNEAQLEKSRLLSDRFSAERPKGSFSTLEIQRTEQGDSAMYLCASSFSSGGETQYFGPGTRLLVL.

Many counts were recorded for this clonotype. This chain joins TRBV2 and TRBJ1-1; D is perhaps TRBD1 (5 bases). The germline V and J ends were trimmed by 9 bases and 3 bases, with 20 bases remaining between them. There are 15 residues in the CDR3. Germline assignment: CDR1 SNHLY and CDR2 FYNNEI. Written as DNA, the CDR3 is TGTGCCAGTAGCCGCAGTGGGGGATTGGACACTGAAGCTTTCTTT. Protein sequence: CASSRSGGLDTEAFF.

The genes are TRBV5-1 and TRBJ2-7; 7 bases are shared with TRBD2. The CDR3 covers 15 residues. Germline values: CDR1 SGHRS, CDR2 YFSETQ. With 7 bases clipped from V and 3 bases from J, the junction kept 13 bases outside the gene matches. The CDR3 sequence: CASAQGLADFYEQYF. CDR3 sequence (DNA): TGCGCCAGCGCCCAGGGTCTAGCGGACTTCTACGAGCAGTACTTC.

On this clonotype: Since a much larger clone is just one base distant, this may be a read error. The chain recombines TRBV6-2 or TRBV6-3 with TRBJ1-5, with TRBD1 matching 11 bases. Germline CDR1 reads MNHEY; CDR2 reads SVGEGT. CDR3 length equals 14 residues. Trimming at V came to 5 bases and at J to 11 bases, leaving 8 bases not matched to a gene. In nucleotides, the CDR3 is TGTGCCAGCAGTCCTGGGACAGGGGGACAGTCCCAGCATTTT. Translated: CASSPGTGGQSQHF.

This clonotype was counted a few times. This chain connects TRBV20-1 to TRBJ2-1; no definite D call. CDR1 and CDR2 from the germline V gene are DFQATT and SNEGSKA (reference sequence). This CDR3 is built from 12 residues. Between the trimmed V and J ends, which lost 6 bases and 7 bases, there was a span of 13 bases. In DNA form, the CDR3 reads TGCAGTGCGAACGCCCTAGGGAATGAGCAGTTCTTC. Translating gives CSANALGNEQFF.

This clonotype was recorded a few times. The rearrangement joins TRBV29-1 to TRBJ2-6, with D unresolved. The CDR3 spans 15 residues. The germline V gene has CDR1 SQVTM and CDR2 ANQGSEA. The V and J ends lost 3 bases and 0 bases respectively, with 9 bases between them. In DNA, the CDR3 is TGCAGCGTTGAGGACGGAATCTCTGGGGCCAACGTCCTGACTTTC. This translates into CSVEDGISGANVLTF.

This clonotype was detected a few times. This CDR3 reads CASRSWESYEQYF. The DNA for the CDR3 is TGTGCCAGCAGGTCTTGGGAGTCGTACGAGCAGTACTTC. The rearrangement joins TRBV27 to TRBJ2-7; weak D call: TRBD2 (5 bases). CDR3 length: 13 residues. The germline V gene has CDR1 MNHEY and CDR2 SMNVEV (reference sequence). V lost 6 bases and J 4 bases, leaving 13 bases between the germline ends.

At least ten counts were recorded for this clonotype. V gene TRBV28 combines with J gene TRBJ2-5; D remains ambiguous. Trimming removed 4 bases from V and 5 bases from J, with 26 bases in between. Per germline, CDR1 MDHEN and CDR2 SYDVKM. The CDR3 is 18 amino acids. CDR3 sequence: CASSSKNRHSQVPETQYF. CDR3 bases: TGTGCCAGCAGTTCCAAAAATCGACACTCTCAGGTACCGGAGACCCAGTACTTC.

This chain uses TRBV5-6 with TRBJ1-5, with 9 bases that match TRBD1. The germline V gene has CDR1 SGHDT and CDR2 YYEEEE. CDR3 length equals 14 residues. The trim removed 4 bases at V and 7 bases at J, leaving 6 bases unmatched. The CDR3 loop reads CASSPWTGEQPQHF. CDR3 nucleotide sequence: TGTGCCAGCAGCCCCTGGACAGGGGAGCAGCCCCAGCATTTT.

This clonotype was observed a few times. The DNA for the CDR3 is TGCAGCGTGACAGGGAGTTCTGGCTACACCTTC. Amino acid sequence: CSVTGSSGYTF. The chain couples TRBV29-1 to TRBJ1-2, with 7 bases matching TRBD1. The CDR3 is 11 amino acids. Germline CDR1 reads SQVTM; CDR2 reads ANQGSEA. With V trimmed by 6 bases and J by 7 bases, 5 bases remained unmatched.

The CDR3, as DNA: TGTGCCAGCAGTTTGAAGGTTTCACCCTACGAGCAGTACTTC. Amino acid sequence: CASSLKVSPYEQYF. The chain is built from TRBV28 and TRBJ2-7, with D hard to call. Between the trimmed V and J ends, which lost 3 bases and 2 bases, there was a span of 11 bases. The CDR3 covers 14 residues. In germline, CDR1 is MDHEN, CDR2 SYDVKM.

The J gene is TRBJ2-3, the V gene TRBV19; 10 bases map to TRBD2. V gave up 5 bases and J gave up 2 bases; unmatched junction bases: 4. The CDR3 is made up of 15 amino acids. Germline V gives CDR1 LNHDA, CDR2 SQIVND (reference sequence). CDR3 DNA sequence: TGTGCCAGTAGTTCTAGCGGGAGCCCCACAGATACGCAGTATTTT. Amino acids: CASSSSGSPTDTQYF.

The J gene is TRBJ1-1, the V gene TRBV3-1; D gene uncertain. The CDR3 totals 14 residues. Trimming removed 1 base from V and 4 bases from J, with 10 bases in between. CDR1 is LGHDT, CDR2 YNNKEL, per germline (reference sequence). The CDR3 sequence is CASSQVGESTEAFF. The CDR3 nucleotides are TGTGCCAGCAGCCAAGTCGGAGAATCCACTGAAGCTTTCTTT.

This chain joins TRBV5-6 and TRBJ2-6; D assignment may be TRBD1 or TRBD2 (5 bases each). V lost 6 bases and J lost 2, with 15 bases in between. The CDR3 runs to 16 residues. CDR1 is SGHDT and CDR2 is YYEEEE in the germline V gene. DNA for the CDR3: TGTGCCAGCATCCCTGGGACGGAAACTGGGGCCAACGTCCTGACTTTC. Its translation is CASIPGTETGANVLTF.

The chain links TRBV7-2 to TRBJ2-1; 12 positions match TRBD2. Germline assignment: CDR1 SGHTA and CDR2 FQGNSA. The CDR3 has 16 residues. V gave up 2 bases and J gave up 7 bases; unmatched junction bases: 6. The CDR3 DNA sequence: TGTGCCAGCAGCTTAATTGTAGGACTAGCGGGAAATGAGCAGTTCTTC. It specifies CASSLIVGLAGNEQFF.

Ten or more counts support this clonotype. The chain recombines TRBV28 with TRBJ1-1; no clear D gene. This CDR3 is 14 amino acids long. V lost 2 bases and J lost 0, with 7 bases in between. Germline V gene sequence: CDR1 MDHEN, CDR2 SYDVKM. The CDR3 sequence is CASSLGFVNTEAFF. CDR3 nucleotides: TGTGCCAGCAGTTTAGGTTTCGTGAACACTGAAGCTTTCTTT.

This clonotype occurred a few times. The chain has TRBV28 and TRBJ2-7; the D is unclear. The CDR3 loop spans 14 amino acids. V gave up 5 bases and J gave up 6 bases, with 17 bases separating them. Germline V gene lookup returns CDR1 MDHEN and CDR2 SYDVKM. CDR3 DNA sequence: TGTGCCAGCAGTCCTCTCCCATTCGTGGGCGAGCAGTACTTC. Encoded protein: CASSPLPFVGEQYF. The full variable domain, completed using reference TRBV28 and TRBJ2-7, is DVKVTQSSRYLVKRTGEKVFLECVQDMDHENMFWYRQDPGLGLRLIYFSYDVKMKEKGDIPEGYSVSREKKERFSLILESASTNQTSMYLCASSPLPFVGEQYFGPGTRLTVT.